Listed below are T cell receptor beta chains from one sample, sequenced in a study of blood T cell repertoires in COVID-19. The data were produced by immunoSEQ multiplex PCR, yet TCRdb's version contains in-frame clones alone and is incomplete. The sample yields about 150,000 clones, 70% to 90% seen once. Sequenced material: peripheral blood. Every receptor here comes from an older woman with COVID-19, enrolled during active disease. Each CDR3 is given with its conserved first and last residue. A D gene is named only where the DNA matches it firmly. Only some rows state a clone size, as once, few, many or a class for expanded clones.

V gene: TRBV5-4; clone size: .; D gene: TRBD1; J gene: TRBJ1-3; CDR3 protein: CASSLVTGTGNTIYF; CDR3 DNA: TGTGCCAGCAGCTTGGTGACAGGGACAGGAAACACCATATATTTT
V gene: TRBV18; clone size: once; D gene: TRBD1; J gene: TRBJ1-2; CDR3 protein: CASSHTQGARGYTF; CDR3 DNA: TGTGCCAGCTCACATACCCAGGGGGCGCGAGGCTACACCTTC
V gene: TRBV3-1/TRBV3-2; clone size: once; D gene: .; J gene: TRBJ1-2; CDR3 protein: CASSHHARGDGYTF; CDR3 DNA: TGTGCCAGCAGCCACCATGCCCGCGGGGACGGCTACACCTTC
V gene: TRBV6-5; clone size: .; D gene: TRBD1; J gene: TRBJ1-6; CDR3 protein: CASSLQGAVNSPLHF; CDR3 DNA: TGTGCCAGCAGTTTACAGGGGGCGGTTAATTCACCCCTCCACTTT
V gene: TRBV3-1/TRBV3-2; clone size: few; D gene: .; J gene: TRBJ1-6; CDR3 protein: CASSQGRGSSPLHF; CDR3 DNA: TGTGCCAGCAGCCAAGGGAGAGGGTCCTCACCCCTCCACTTT
V gene: TRBV6-1; clone size: .; D gene: TRBD1; J gene: TRBJ1-2; CDR3 protein: CASSDGQVSHGYTF; CDR3 DNA: TGTGCCAGCAGTGATGGACAGGTATCTCATGGCTACACCTTC
V gene: TRBV6-2/TRBV6-3; clone size: many; D gene: .; J gene: TRBJ1-2; CDR3 protein: CASSSRQGQLYGYTF; CDR3 DNA: TGTGCCAGCAGTTCTCGGCAGGGCCAATTATATGGCTACACCTTC
V gene: TRBV18; clone size: .; D gene: TRBD1; J gene: TRBJ2-1; CDR3 protein: CASSPRTGTGDEQFF; CDR3 DNA: TGTGCCAGCTCACCCCGGACAGGGACGGGGGATGAGCAGTTCTTC
V gene: TRBV5-5; clone size: .; D gene: .; J gene: TRBJ1-2; CDR3 protein: CASSQRGQLLGYTF; CDR3 DNA: TGTGCCAGCAGCCAACGAGGACAGCTCCTTGGCTACACCTTC
V gene: TRBV30; clone size: .; D gene: .; J gene: TRBJ1-3; CDR3 protein: CAWSRDSGSGNTIYF; CDR3 DNA: TGTGCCTGGAGTCGGGATAGCGGATCTGGAAACACCATATATTTT
V gene: TRBV2; clone size: .; D gene: .; J gene: TRBJ1-1; CDR3 protein: CASSASTNTEAFF; CDR3 DNA: TGTGCCAGCAGTGCTTCAACAAACACTGAAGCTTTCTTT
V gene: TRBV27; clone size: .; D gene: TRBD1; J gene: TRBJ2-7; CDR3 protein: CASSTGTGKYEQYF; CDR3 DNA: TGTGCCAGCAGTACCGGGACAGGGAAATACGAGCAGTACTTC
V gene: TRBV5-1; clone size: once; D gene: .; J gene: TRBJ1-3; CDR3 protein: CASSFSEVERSSGNTIYF; CDR3 DNA: TGCGCCAGCAGCTTCTCTGAGGTCGAGCGGAGCTCTGGAAACACCATATATTTT
V gene: TRBV18; clone size: .; D gene: .; J gene: TRBJ2-7; CDR3 protein: CASSPSTGPFEQYF; CDR3 DNA: TGTGCCAGCTCCCCTTCTACAGGACCCTTCGAGCAGTACTTC
V gene: TRBV10-3; clone size: .; D gene: .; J gene: TRBJ2-2; CDR3 protein: CAIRSGLTTGELFF; CDR3 DNA: TGTGCCATCAGGTCAGGTCTTACCACCGGGGAGCTGTTTTTT
V gene: TRBV6-5; clone size: .; D gene: TRBD1; J gene: TRBJ2-5; CDR3 protein: CASSYPQGAGETQYF; CDR3 DNA: TGTGCCAGCAGTTACCCACAGGGGGCTGGGGAGACCCAGTACTTC
V gene: TRBV6-6; clone size: .; D gene: .; J gene: TRBJ1-4; CDR3 protein: CASRNYRDRLFF; CDR3 DNA: TGTGCCAGCAGAAATTACAGGGATAGACTGTTTTTT
V gene: TRBV10-2; clone size: .; D gene: TRBD1; J gene: TRBJ2-1; CDR3 protein: CATRDYSGTVSSSYNEQFF; CDR3 DNA: TGCGCCACCAGAGATTACTCCGGGACAGTGTCTAGCTCCTACAATGAGCAGTTCTTC
V gene: TRBV19; clone size: .; D gene: TRBD2; J gene: TRBJ2-3; CDR3 protein: CASSSSLAGRTTDTQYF; CDR3 DNA: TGTGCCAGTAGTTCATCTCTAGCGGGGCGAACCACAGATACGCAGTATTTT
V gene: TRBV21-1; clone size: .; D gene: .; J gene: TRBJ1-1; CDR3 protein: CASTLTRLNTEAFF; CDR3 DNA: TGTGCCAGCACTCTAACGAGGTTGAACACTGAAGCTTTCTTT
V gene: TRBV3-1/TRBV3-2; clone size: .; D gene: TRBD1; J gene: TRBJ1-6; CDR3 protein: CASSFSPPGTGLSPLHF; CDR3 DNA: TGTGCCAGCAGCTTTTCCCCTCCCGGGACAGGGCTTTCACCCCTCCACTTT
V gene: TRBV18; clone size: .; D gene: TRBD1; J gene: TRBJ1-6; CDR3 protein: CASSSLDRVPNSPLHF; CDR3 DNA: TGTGCCAGCTCATCTTTGGACAGGGTTCCTAATTCACCCCTCCACTTT
V gene: TRBV7-2; clone size: .; D gene: TRBD2; J gene: TRBJ2-5; CDR3 protein: CASSSFSGGETQYF; CDR3 DNA: TGTGCCAGCAGCTCCTTCAGCGGGGGAGAGACCCAGTACTTC
V gene: TRBV6-1; clone size: .; D gene: TRBD1; J gene: TRBJ1-1; CDR3 protein: CASSEDRGRKTFF; CDR3 DNA: TGTGCCAGCAGTGAAGACAGGGGGAGAAAAACTTTCTTT
V gene: TRBV5-8; clone size: .; D gene: TRBD1; J gene: TRBJ1-1; CDR3 protein: CASSKGQRTNTEAFF; CDR3 DNA: TGTGCCAGCAGCAAGGGACAGCGAACGAACACTGAAGCTTTCTTT
V gene: TRBV6-5; clone size: .; D gene: .; J gene: TRBJ1-1; CDR3 protein: CASQRGNTEAFF; CDR3 DNA: TGTGCCAGCCAAAGGGGGAACACTGAAGCTTTCTTT
V gene: TRBV6-5; clone size: .; D gene: TRBD2; J gene: TRBJ2-3; CDR3 protein: CASSYNSGIGDTQYF; CDR3 DNA: TGTGCCAGCAGTTACAATAGCGGGATAGGAGATACGCAGTATTTT
V gene: TRBV6-2/TRBV6-3; clone size: .; D gene: .; J gene: TRBJ1-2; CDR3 protein: CASSPSYGYTF; CDR3 DNA: TGTGCCAGCAGTCCCTCTTATGGCTACACCTTC
V gene: TRBV19; clone size: once; D gene: TRBD1; J gene: TRBJ1-2; CDR3 protein: CASSIPQGANYGYTF; CDR3 DNA: TGTGCCAGTAGTATACCACAGGGGGCAAACTATGGCTACACCTTC
V gene: TRBV5-1; clone size: .; D gene: TRBD2; J gene: TRBJ2-3; CDR3 protein: CASSSSGRETDTQYF; CDR3 DNA: TGCGCCAGCAGCTCCAGCGGGAGGGAAACAGATACGCAGTATTTT
V gene: TRBV19; clone size: .; D gene: TRBD2; J gene: TRBJ2-1; CDR3 protein: CASSILAGSSYNEQFF; CDR3 DNA: TGTGCCAGTAGTATCCTAGCGGGAAGTTCCTACAATGAGCAGTTCTTC
V gene: TRBV2; clone size: .; D gene: .; J gene: TRBJ1-3; CDR3 protein: CASTMAQGISGNTIYF; CDR3 DNA: TGTGCCAGCACGATGGCCCAGGGGATTTCTGGAAACACCATATATTTT
V gene: TRBV9; clone size: once; D gene: TRBD1; J gene: TRBJ1-4; CDR3 protein: CASSTRPGTGMELFF; CDR3 DNA: TGTGCCAGCAGCACCAGACCCGGGACAGGAATGGAACTGTTTTTT
V gene: TRBV7-2; clone size: .; D gene: .; J gene: TRBJ1-5; CDR3 protein: CASSGRGQPQHF; CDR3 DNA: TGTGCCAGCAGCGGGAGGGGTCAGCCCCAGCATTTT
V gene: TRBV3-1/TRBV3-2; clone size: few; D gene: .; J gene: TRBJ1-2; CDR3 protein: CASSDLGGRGYGYTF; CDR3 DNA: TGTGCCAGCAGCGACTTGGGAGGTCGGGGCTATGGCTACACCTTC
V gene: TRBV18; clone size: .; D gene: TRBD1; J gene: TRBJ1-1; CDR3 protein: CASSPGQGQAFF; CDR3 DNA: TGTGCCAGCTCACCGGGACAGGGGCAAGCTTTCTTT
V gene: TRBV19; clone size: once; D gene: .; J gene: TRBJ2-2; CDR3 protein: CASSMSGGMTTGELFF; CDR3 DNA: TGTGCCAGTAGTATGTCTGGGGGCATGACCACCGGGGAGCTGTTTTTT
V gene: TRBV11-2; clone size: .; D gene: .; J gene: TRBJ2-1; CDR3 protein: CASRRGGNEQFF; CDR3 DNA: TGTGCCAGCAGGCGGGGAGGCAATGAGCAGTTCTTC
V gene: TRBV5-1; clone size: .; D gene: .; J gene: TRBJ2-5; CDR3 protein: CASSYGAATQETQYF; CDR3 DNA: TGCGCCAGCAGCTATGGGGCGGCGACCCAAGAGACCCAGTACTTC
V gene: TRBV11-3; clone size: .; D gene: TRBD1; J gene: TRBJ1-3; CDR3 protein: CASSSTGDSGNTIYF; CDR3 DNA: TGTGCCAGCAGCTCGACAGGGGACTCTGGAAACACCATATATTTT
V gene: TRBV11-2; clone size: .; D gene: TRBD1; J gene: TRBJ1-5; CDR3 protein: CASSLDGEQGYNQPQHF; CDR3 DNA: TGTGCCAGCAGCTTAGATGGGGAACAGGGGTACAATCAGCCCCAGCATTTT
V gene: TRBV7-6; clone size: once; D gene: .; J gene: TRBJ1-2; CDR3 protein: CASSSTQNYGYTF; CDR3 DNA: TGTGCCAGCAGCTCCACACAAAACTATGGCTACACCTTC
V gene: TRBV11-2; clone size: .; D gene: .; J gene: TRBJ2-7; CDR3 protein: CASSLGVRPSFYEQYF; CDR3 DNA: TGTGCCAGCAGCTTAGGCGTCAGGCCTAGCTTCTACGAGCAGTACTTC
V gene: TRBV2; clone size: .; D gene: TRBD1; J gene: TRBJ1-5; CDR3 protein: CASSDRGQSNQPQHF; CDR3 DNA: TGTGCCAGCAGCGACAGGGGGCAAAGCAATCAGCCCCAGCATTTT
V gene: TRBV18; clone size: .; D gene: .; J gene: TRBJ2-3; CDR3 protein: CASSPGAGSTDTQYF; CDR3 DNA: TGTGCCAGCTCACCAGGAGCAGGGAGCACAGATACGCAGTATTTT
V gene: TRBV7-3; clone size: .; D gene: TRBD1; J gene: TRBJ2-1; CDR3 protein: CASSAPGQGAWEQFF; CDR3 DNA: TGTGCCAGCAGCGCTCCGGGACAGGGGGCATGGGAGCAGTTCTTC
V gene: TRBV6-6; clone size: .; D gene: .; J gene: TRBJ2-6; CDR3 protein: CASSYTGSGANVLTF; CDR3 DNA: TGTGCCAGCAGTTACACAGGCTCTGGGGCCAACGTCCTGACTTTC
V gene: TRBV5-1; clone size: .; D gene: .; J gene: TRBJ1-2; CDR3 protein: CASSLGTSGGYTF; CDR3 DNA: TGCGCCAGCAGCTTGGGGACAAGCGGGGGCTACACCTTC
V gene: TRBV15; clone size: .; D gene: TRBD1; J gene: TRBJ2-5; CDR3 protein: CATSRGRDRGPGETQYF; CDR3 DNA: TGTGCCACCAGCAGAGGCCGGGACAGGGGGCCGGGAGAGACCCAGTACTTC
V gene: TRBV25-1; clone size: .; D gene: TRBD1; J gene: TRBJ2-3; CDR3 protein: CASSELWQGATTDTQYF; CDR3 DNA: TGTGCCAGCAGTGAATTATGGCAGGGGGCTACCACAGATACGCAGTATTTT
V gene: TRBV11-2; clone size: .; D gene: .; J gene: TRBJ2-5; CDR3 protein: CASSLTREKETQYF; CDR3 DNA: TGTGCCAGCAGCTTAACTCGGGAGAAGGAGACCCAGTACTTC
V gene: TRBV5-4; clone size: .; D gene: TRBD1; J gene: TRBJ2-4; CDR3 protein: CASSKETGSDIQYF; CDR3 DNA: TGTGCCAGCAGCAAGGAGACAGGGTCGGACATTCAGTACTTC
V gene: TRBV10-2; clone size: .; D gene: .; J gene: TRBJ1-1; CDR3 protein: CASSVEIGVTEAFF; CDR3 DNA: TGCGCCAGCAGTGTGGAGATCGGGGTGACTGAAGCTTTCTTT
V gene: TRBV12-5; clone size: .; D gene: .; J gene: TRBJ2-1; CDR3 protein: CASGLMSEQFF; CDR3 DNA: TGTGCTAGTGGTTTGATGAGTGAGCAGTTCTTC
V gene: TRBV29-1; clone size: .; D gene: TRBD1; J gene: TRBJ1-2; CDR3 protein: CSADHRGQAAVGYTF; CDR3 DNA: TGCAGCGCCGATCATAGGGGACAGGCAGCCGTGGGCTACACCTTC
V gene: TRBV4-1; clone size: .; D gene: TRBD1; J gene: TRBJ2-7; CDR3 protein: CASSQDRQGYYEQYF; CDR3 DNA: TGCGCCAGCAGCCAAGATAGACAGGGGTACTACGAGCAGTACTTC
V gene: TRBV29-1; clone size: .; D gene: .; J gene: TRBJ2-1; CDR3 protein: CSVGRGSYNEQFF; CDR3 DNA: TGCAGCGTTGGAAGGGGGTCCTACAATGAGCAGTTCTTC